A selection of T cell receptor beta chains follows, all from one sample in a study of pediatric ulcerative colitis. The data were produced by immunoSEQ multiplex PCR, yet TCRdb's version contains in-frame clones alone and is incomplete. The sample lists some 57,000 clones; around 87% were seen once. The sequenced sample was blood. These receptors all stem from a boy aged 5-17 years who was a control in a study of pediatric ulcerative colitis. Both conserved end residues are part of each CDR3. The D gene is left open where the match is weak. Clone size appears in some rows only: once, few, many, or a class for an expanded clone.

CDR3 DNA: TGCGCCAGCAGCCAAGGGCAGCCCTCCTACAATGAGCAGTTCTTC; CDR3 protein: CASSQGQPSYNEQFF; D gene: .; J gene: TRBJ2-1; clone size: .; V gene: TRBV4-3; CDR3 length: 15
CDR3 DNA: TGTGCCAGCAGTGTTCCCGGGGGCAATCAGCCCCAGCATTTT; CDR3 protein: CASSVPGGNQPQHF; D gene: .; J gene: TRBJ1-5; clone size: .; V gene: TRBV6-1; CDR3 length: 14
CDR3 DNA: TGTGCCAGCAGCACCGGGACAGCGAGTAGCACAGATACGCAGTATTTT; CDR3 protein: CASSTGTASSTDTQYF; D gene: TRBD1; J gene: TRBJ2-3; clone size: .; V gene: TRBV5-8; CDR3 length: 16
CDR3 DNA: TGCGCCAGCAGCTTCACATGGACGGTCGTAGACTCCTACAATGAGCAGTTCTTC; CDR3 protein: CASSFTWTVVDSYNEQFF; D gene: .; J gene: TRBJ2-1; clone size: .; V gene: TRBV5-1; CDR3 length: 18
CDR3 DNA: TGTGCCAGCAGCTTGGGATGGTCTAGAGGCTACACCTTC; CDR3 protein: CASSLGWSRGYTF; D gene: .; J gene: TRBJ1-2; clone size: .; V gene: TRBV5-6; CDR3 length: 13
CDR3 DNA: TGTGCCAGCAGGACCGGACAGAGCGACGGCTACACCTTC; CDR3 protein: CASRTGQSDGYTF; D gene: .; J gene: TRBJ1-2; clone size: .; V gene: TRBV5-4; CDR3 length: 13
CDR3 DNA: TGTGCCAGCAGCCGAGAGGGAGCTGGGAAGACTGAAGCTTTCTTT; CDR3 protein: CASSREGAGKTEAFF; D gene: .; J gene: TRBJ1-1; clone size: .; V gene: TRBV7-3; CDR3 length: 15
CDR3 DNA: TGTGCCAGCAGTGAGCCGGGGGAACTAGCGGGAGGGAAATTATATTCGGATGAGCAGTTCTTC; CDR3 protein: CASSEPGELAGGKLYSDEQFF; D gene: TRBD2; J gene: TRBJ2-1; clone size: .; V gene: TRBV2; CDR3 length: 21
CDR3 DNA: TGTGCCAGCAGCTTTCGACAGGGTAACACAGATACGCAGTATTTT; CDR3 protein: CASSFRQGNTDTQYF; D gene: TRBD1; J gene: TRBJ2-3; clone size: .; V gene: TRBV5-6; CDR3 length: 15
CDR3 DNA: TGTGCCAGCTTGGGCACAAGAACCTACGAGCAGTACTTC; CDR3 protein: CASLGTRTYEQYF; D gene: .; J gene: TRBJ2-7; clone size: .; V gene: TRBV21-1; CDR3 length: 13
CDR3 DNA: TGTGCCAGCTCGCCTAGTACCTACACAGATACGCAGTATTTT; CDR3 protein: CASSPSTYTDTQYF; D gene: .; J gene: TRBJ2-3; clone size: .; V gene: TRBV7-8; CDR3 length: 14
CDR3 DNA: TGTGCCAGCTCACCAAGCACGGGACAGAGGTCCTACGAGCAGTACTTC; CDR3 protein: CASSPSTGQRSYEQYF; D gene: TRBD1; J gene: TRBJ2-7; clone size: .; V gene: TRBV18; CDR3 length: 16
CDR3 DNA: TGTGCCAGCAGCGTAGAAGGGACACCCCCAGAGACCCAGTACTTC; CDR3 protein: CASSVEGTPPETQYF; D gene: .; J gene: TRBJ2-5; clone size: .; V gene: TRBV9; CDR3 length: 15
CDR3 DNA: TGTGCCAGCAGTGAAGAGGGTGGGTCCCTAAAACTCCTGTTTTTT; CDR3 protein: CASSEEGGSLKLLFF; D gene: .; J gene: TRBJ1-4; clone size: few; V gene: TRBV6-1; CDR3 length: 15
CDR3 DNA: TGTGCCAGTCTGGGGGGGCCGATGACAGATACGCAGTATTTT; CDR3 protein: CASLGGPMTDTQYF; D gene: .; J gene: TRBJ2-3; clone size: .; V gene: TRBV6-6; CDR3 length: 14
CDR3 DNA: TGTGCCAGCAGTGACGGCGGAAACACCATATATTTT; CDR3 protein: CASSDGGNTIYF; D gene: .; J gene: TRBJ1-3; clone size: .; V gene: TRBV2; CDR3 length: 12
CDR3 DNA: TGCGCCAGCAGCCAGGGACAGGGGGCTTCTCAGCCCCAGCATTTT; CDR3 protein: CASSQGQGASQPQHF; D gene: TRBD1; J gene: TRBJ1-5; clone size: .; V gene: TRBV4-3; CDR3 length: 15
CDR3 DNA: TGTGCCACCAGCAGAGATTCGGGGACAGAGTACGGCTACAATGAGCAGTTCTTC; CDR3 protein: CATSRDSGTEYGYNEQFF; D gene: TRBD1; J gene: TRBJ2-1; clone size: once; V gene: TRBV15; CDR3 length: 18
CDR3 DNA: TGTGCCAGCAGCTGGGCTAGCGGGAATCAGCAGTACTTC; CDR3 protein: CASSWASGNQQYF; D gene: TRBD2; J gene: TRBJ2-7; clone size: .; V gene: TRBV7-9; CDR3 length: 13
CDR3 DNA: TGTGCCAGCAGTCCCGGGGGGGCGGACACTGAAGCTTTCTTT; CDR3 protein: CASSPGGADTEAFF; D gene: .; J gene: TRBJ1-1; clone size: .; V gene: TRBV27; CDR3 length: 14
CDR3 DNA: TGTGCCAGCAGCAGCCCCCCGCTGGGCCGTTACGAGCAGTACTTC; CDR3 protein: CASSSPPLGRYEQYF; D gene: .; J gene: TRBJ2-7; clone size: .; V gene: TRBV28; CDR3 length: 15
CDR3 DNA: TGTGCCAGCTCACCGGGACAGGAGAACACCGGGGAGCTGTTTTTT; CDR3 protein: CASSPGQENTGELFF; D gene: TRBD1; J gene: TRBJ2-2; clone size: .; V gene: TRBV18; CDR3 length: 15
CDR3 DNA: TGTGCCAGCAGTTATGCCGGTTACTGGGGGGAGACCCAGTACTTC; CDR3 protein: CASSYAGYWGETQYF; D gene: .; J gene: TRBJ2-5; clone size: .; V gene: TRBV6-5; CDR3 length: 15
CDR3 DNA: TGCGCCAGCAGCTTGTCTCCGGGACTAAGCGAATACACAGATACGCAGTATTTT; CDR3 protein: CASSLSPGLSEYTDTQYF; D gene: TRBD2; J gene: TRBJ2-3; clone size: .; V gene: TRBV5-1; CDR3 length: 18
CDR3 DNA: TGCAGCGCCTCCTCCGGGGCGATGAACACTGAAGCTTTCTTT; CDR3 protein: CSASSGAMNTEAFF; D gene: .; J gene: TRBJ1-1; clone size: .; V gene: TRBV29-1; CDR3 length: 14
CDR3 DNA: TGTGCCAGCAGTCAAGGAAGGGAACGAGGAGAAAAACTGTTTTTT; CDR3 protein: CASSQGRERGEKLFF; D gene: .; J gene: TRBJ1-4; clone size: .; V gene: TRBV4-2; CDR3 length: 15
CDR3 DNA: TGTGCCAGCAGCTTAGATCCCGGGGCAGATACGCAGTATTTT; CDR3 protein: CASSLDPGADTQYF; D gene: .; J gene: TRBJ2-3; clone size: once; V gene: TRBV11-3; CDR3 length: 14
CDR3 DNA: TGTGCCAGCAGCCAAAGTGACGGATACGAGCAGTACTTC; CDR3 protein: CASSQSDGYEQYF; D gene: .; J gene: TRBJ2-7; clone size: .; V gene: TRBV14; CDR3 length: 13
CDR3 DNA: TGCGCCAGCAGCTTGTCGGTCAACACAGATACGCAGTATTTT; CDR3 protein: CASSLSVNTDTQYF; D gene: .; J gene: TRBJ2-3; clone size: .; V gene: TRBV5-1; CDR3 length: 14
CDR3 DNA: TGTGCCATCAGCGAACCCCTCAGAGAGCAGTTCTTC; CDR3 protein: CAISEPLREQFF; D gene: .; J gene: TRBJ2-1; clone size: .; V gene: TRBV10-3; CDR3 length: 12
CDR3 DNA: TGTGCTAGTGGCAACTCTAACCCGGGACCCTGGAACACCGGGGAGCTGTTTTTT; CDR3 protein: CASGNSNPGPWNTGELFF; D gene: .; J gene: TRBJ2-2; clone size: .; V gene: TRBV12-5; CDR3 length: 18
CDR3 DNA: TGCGCCAGCAGCTCCGACAGGGGTAGCAATCAGCCCCAGCATTTT; CDR3 protein: CASSSDRGSNQPQHF; D gene: TRBD1; J gene: TRBJ1-5; clone size: .; V gene: TRBV4-3; CDR3 length: 15